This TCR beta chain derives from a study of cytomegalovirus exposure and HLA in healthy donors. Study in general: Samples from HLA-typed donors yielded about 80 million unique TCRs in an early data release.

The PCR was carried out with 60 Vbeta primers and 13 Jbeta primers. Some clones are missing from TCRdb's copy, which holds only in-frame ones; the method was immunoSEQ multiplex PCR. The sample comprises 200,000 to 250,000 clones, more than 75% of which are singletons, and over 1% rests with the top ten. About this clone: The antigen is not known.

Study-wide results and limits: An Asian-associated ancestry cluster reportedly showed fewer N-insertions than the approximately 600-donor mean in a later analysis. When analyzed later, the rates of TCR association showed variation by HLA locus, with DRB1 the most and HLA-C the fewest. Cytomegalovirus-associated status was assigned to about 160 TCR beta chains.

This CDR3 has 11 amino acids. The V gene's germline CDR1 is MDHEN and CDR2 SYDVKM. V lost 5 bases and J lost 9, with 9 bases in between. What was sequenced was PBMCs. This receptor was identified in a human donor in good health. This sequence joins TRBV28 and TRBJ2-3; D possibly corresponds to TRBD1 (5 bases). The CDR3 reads CASSPSGTQYF. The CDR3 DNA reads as TGTGCCAGCAGTCCATCAGGGACGCAGTATTTT.